The present TCR beta chain was sequenced within a study of T-cell memory formation after mild COVID-19. The wider study: Clusters were largely donor specific. Broader study findings: Certain responding clones were present in pre-infection memory, suggesting participation of cross-reactive memory. Clones contracting over day 15 to 85 were CD4/CD8 balanced, with later expanders leaning CD4+.

cDNA libraries for TCR alpha and TCR beta, carrying sample barcodes and UMIs, came from 5'RACE with constant-segment primers. TCRdb called the 5' RACE reads again in MiXCR, with one record for every CDR3 protein. Among about half a million distinct CDR3 sequences listed, about 20% were seen once. Comment on this clonotype: No antigen is known for it.

The TCR was taken from an adult woman who had mild COVID-19 (a few samples of this study predate the infection). Cell type and time point are not known. Input material: PBMCs or a T cell subset sorted from them (not recorded which).

CDR3 protein: CASRPMAGYEQYF. The DNA for the CDR3 is TGCGCCAGCAGACCAATGGCGGGGTACGAGCAGTACTTC. The rearrangement links TRBV5-1 to TRBJ2-7, with D perhaps TRBD2 (6 bases). Germline assignment: CDR1 SGHRS and CDR2 YFSETQ. The CDR3 length is 13 residues. Trimming left V 5 bases short and J 4 bases short, with 13 bases between.